The clone carrying this TCR beta chain was seen more than once but under ten times. Its antigen remains unidentified. Unmatched junction bases numbered 7, after V lost 4 bases and J lost 4 bases. Germline V gene sequence: CDR1 MDHEN, CDR2 SYDVKM. The CDR3 sequence is 15 residues long. Broader study findings: Greatest tumor Treg TCR overlap was with tumor naive CD4+ cells.

TCRdb redid the calling of the 5' RACE reads with MiXCR, one entry per CDR3 protein. The sample lists roughly 50,000 distinct CDR3 sequences, over 15% occurring once. The clonotype was recovered from a female donor with breast cancer. The chain has TRBV28 and TRBJ2-5; 9 bases align to TRBD1. Source material: naive CD4+ T cells sorted from blood. The sample's subset: naive CD4+ T cells, CD4+CD45RA+CD25-. CDR3 amino acids: CASSSRTGDLETQYF. Here the CDR3 DNA reads TGTGCCAGCAGTTCGCGGACAGGGGACCTAGAGACCCAGTACTTC.